The 13 T cell receptor beta chains below come from one sample, sequenced in a study of blood T cell repertoires in COVID-19. Using immunoSEQ multiplex PCR, the repertoire was profiled, and TCRdb retains in-frame clones only, with some absent. The repertoire consists of 70,000 to 100,000 clones, with over 70% occurring once and the leading ten covering around 4.4%. Sequencing was done on a sample of peripheral blood. These receptors were taken from a woman in her fifties or sixties with acute or convalescent COVID-19.

V usage is TRBV28 and J usage is TRBJ1-1; TRBD1 matches 7 bases. The germline V gene encodes CDR1 MDHEN and CDR2 SYDVKM. V gave up 3 bases and J gave up 0 bases; unmatched junction bases: 4. The CDR3 sequence is 15 residues long. The CDR3 DNA sequence: TGTGCCAGCAGTTTCCCGGGACAGCTGAACACTGAAGCTTTCTTT. It specifies CASSFPGQLNTEAFF.

The chain employs TRBV27 and TRBJ1-3, with TRBD1 matching 9 bases. V shed 0 bases, J shed 2 bases, and the junction held 11 bases outside the gene matches. CDR1 and CDR2 from the germline V gene are MNHEY and SMNVEV (reference sequence). The CDR3 is made up of 19 amino acids. CDR3 loop: CASSLSLWDRAFTGNTIYF. Here the CDR3 DNA reads TGTGCCAGCAGTTTATCGTTATGGGACAGGGCCTTTACTGGAAACACCATATATTTT.

The chain combines TRBV4-1 with TRBJ2-1; 10 bases agree with TRBD1. V gave up 0 bases and J gave up 7 bases; unmatched junction bases: 6. The CDR3 contains 16 residues. Germline CDR1 is MGHRA and CDR2 is YSYEKL. This CDR3 is CASSQDDGTGENEQFF. The CDR3 bases are TGCGCCAGCAGCCAAGATGACGGGACAGGGGAGAATGAGCAGTTCTTC.

The rearrangement joins TRBV27 to TRBJ1-4; TRBD1 is a possible D gene (5 bases). This CDR3 spans 14 amino acids. Trimming took off 5 bases at V and 3 bases at J, with 10 bases between the two ends. CDR1 is MNHEY and CDR2 is SMNVEV in the germline V gene (reference sequence). The CDR3 DNA reads as TGTGCCAGCAGTCAGCAGGGTCCTAATGAAAAACTGTTTTTT. The encoded protein is CASSQQGPNEKLFF.

This chain connects TRBV28 to TRBJ2-1; TRBD1 agrees at 7 bases. CDR3 length: 14 residues. J gave up 5 bases and V 4 bases, and 5 bases lay outside the gene matches. Germline V CDR1 and CDR2: MDHEN, SYDVKM. The DNA of the CDR3 is TGTGCCAGCAGTTCGCCGACAGGGAACAATGAGCAGTTCTTC. Its translation: CASSSPTGNNEQFF. The full variable domain, in which reference TRBV28 and TRBJ2-1 provide the parts outside the CDR3, is DVKVTQSSRYLVKRTGEKVFLECVQDMDHENMFWYRQDPGLGLRLIYFSYDVKMKEKGDIPEGYSVSREKKERFSLILESASTNQTSMYLCASSSPTGNNEQFFGPGTRLTVL.

The chain links TRBV11-2 to TRBJ1-2; 7 nucleotides agree with TRBD1. The J segment lost 6 bases and the V segment lost 5 bases, leaving 12 bases of the junction unmatched. This CDR3 contains 15 residues. CDR1 is SGHAT, CDR2 FQNNGV, per germline. DNA of the CDR3: TGTGCCAGCAGCCCGAATTTTGCCAGGGGGGATGGCTACACCTTC. Encoded protein: CASSPNFARGDGYTF.

The CDR3 protein is CSASTLLTGGDEKLFF. CDR3 DNA sequence: TGCAGTGCTAGTACCCTTTTGACAGGCGGCGATGAAAAACTGTTTTTT. The J gene is TRBJ1-4, the V gene TRBV20-1; the D gene is possibly TRBD1 (6 bases). The germline gives CDR1 DFQATT, CDR2 SNEGSKA (reference sequence). V was shortened by 3 bases and J by 6 bases, with 20 bases between the two germline ends. The CDR3 loop spans 16 amino acids.

V gene TRBV7-2 combines with J gene TRBJ2-3, with 11 positions matching TRBD2. Germline lookup yields CDR1 SGHTA and CDR2 FQGNSA. The CDR3 loop spans 15 amino acids. J lost 6 bases, V lost 6 bases, and 8 bases had no gene match. CDR3 region: CASRRDSGGGDTQYF. The CDR3 coding sequence is TGTGCCAGCAGACGAGATAGCGGGGGGGGCGATACGCAGTATTTT.

The genes are TRBV5-6 and TRBJ2-7; 9 bases line up with TRBD1. The CDR3 runs to 14 residues. Trimming removed 0 bases from V and 3 bases from J; junction bases left unmatched: 1. Germline CDR1 and CDR2: SGHDT and YYEEEE. The DNA of the CDR3 is TGTGCCAGCAGCTTGGGACAGGGGGTCTACGAGCAGTACTTC. It yields the protein CASSLGQGVYEQYF.

This chain uses TRBV2 with TRBJ1-2, with a possible D match to TRBD1 (5 bases). The CDR3 is 13 amino acids. Per the germline V gene, CDR1 is SNHLY and CDR2 is FYNNEI. V dropped 2 bases and J dropped 3 bases, with 7 bases sitting between them. The CDR3 here is CASSEQGDYGYTF. The CDR3 bases are TGTGCCAGCAGTGAACAGGGTGACTATGGCTACACCTTC.

The gene calls are TRBV19 and TRBJ1-2; no reliable D call. V dropped 7 bases and J dropped 4 bases, with 7 bases sitting between them. There are 11 residues in the CDR3. Germline CDR1 LNHDA, CDR2 SQIVND (reference sequence). For the CDR3, the DNA is TGTGCCAGTAAGGAGTTCTATGGCTACACCTTC. Residues: CASKEFYGYTF.

This clone was recorded only once. This sequence joins TRBV7-2 and TRBJ2-3, with 7 bases identical to TRBD2. Germline CDR1 and CDR2: SGHTA and FQGNSA. The CDR3 length is 14 residues. With 5 bases clipped from V and 0 bases from J, the junction kept 2 bases outside the gene matches. CDR3 bases: TGTGCCAGCAGCGGAGCGGGAAGCACAGATACGCAGTATTTT. Residues: CASSGAGSTDTQYF.

V gene TRBV5-1 combines with J gene TRBJ1-1, with D uncertain. Per germline, CDR1 SGHRS and CDR2 YFSETQ. The CDR3 loop spans 14 amino acids. Trimming stripped 0 bases from V and 1 base from J, with 7 bases between. The DNA of the CDR3 is TGCGCCAGCAGCTTGGACTGGGCGAACACTGAAGCTTTCTTT. It translates to CASSLDWANTEAFF.